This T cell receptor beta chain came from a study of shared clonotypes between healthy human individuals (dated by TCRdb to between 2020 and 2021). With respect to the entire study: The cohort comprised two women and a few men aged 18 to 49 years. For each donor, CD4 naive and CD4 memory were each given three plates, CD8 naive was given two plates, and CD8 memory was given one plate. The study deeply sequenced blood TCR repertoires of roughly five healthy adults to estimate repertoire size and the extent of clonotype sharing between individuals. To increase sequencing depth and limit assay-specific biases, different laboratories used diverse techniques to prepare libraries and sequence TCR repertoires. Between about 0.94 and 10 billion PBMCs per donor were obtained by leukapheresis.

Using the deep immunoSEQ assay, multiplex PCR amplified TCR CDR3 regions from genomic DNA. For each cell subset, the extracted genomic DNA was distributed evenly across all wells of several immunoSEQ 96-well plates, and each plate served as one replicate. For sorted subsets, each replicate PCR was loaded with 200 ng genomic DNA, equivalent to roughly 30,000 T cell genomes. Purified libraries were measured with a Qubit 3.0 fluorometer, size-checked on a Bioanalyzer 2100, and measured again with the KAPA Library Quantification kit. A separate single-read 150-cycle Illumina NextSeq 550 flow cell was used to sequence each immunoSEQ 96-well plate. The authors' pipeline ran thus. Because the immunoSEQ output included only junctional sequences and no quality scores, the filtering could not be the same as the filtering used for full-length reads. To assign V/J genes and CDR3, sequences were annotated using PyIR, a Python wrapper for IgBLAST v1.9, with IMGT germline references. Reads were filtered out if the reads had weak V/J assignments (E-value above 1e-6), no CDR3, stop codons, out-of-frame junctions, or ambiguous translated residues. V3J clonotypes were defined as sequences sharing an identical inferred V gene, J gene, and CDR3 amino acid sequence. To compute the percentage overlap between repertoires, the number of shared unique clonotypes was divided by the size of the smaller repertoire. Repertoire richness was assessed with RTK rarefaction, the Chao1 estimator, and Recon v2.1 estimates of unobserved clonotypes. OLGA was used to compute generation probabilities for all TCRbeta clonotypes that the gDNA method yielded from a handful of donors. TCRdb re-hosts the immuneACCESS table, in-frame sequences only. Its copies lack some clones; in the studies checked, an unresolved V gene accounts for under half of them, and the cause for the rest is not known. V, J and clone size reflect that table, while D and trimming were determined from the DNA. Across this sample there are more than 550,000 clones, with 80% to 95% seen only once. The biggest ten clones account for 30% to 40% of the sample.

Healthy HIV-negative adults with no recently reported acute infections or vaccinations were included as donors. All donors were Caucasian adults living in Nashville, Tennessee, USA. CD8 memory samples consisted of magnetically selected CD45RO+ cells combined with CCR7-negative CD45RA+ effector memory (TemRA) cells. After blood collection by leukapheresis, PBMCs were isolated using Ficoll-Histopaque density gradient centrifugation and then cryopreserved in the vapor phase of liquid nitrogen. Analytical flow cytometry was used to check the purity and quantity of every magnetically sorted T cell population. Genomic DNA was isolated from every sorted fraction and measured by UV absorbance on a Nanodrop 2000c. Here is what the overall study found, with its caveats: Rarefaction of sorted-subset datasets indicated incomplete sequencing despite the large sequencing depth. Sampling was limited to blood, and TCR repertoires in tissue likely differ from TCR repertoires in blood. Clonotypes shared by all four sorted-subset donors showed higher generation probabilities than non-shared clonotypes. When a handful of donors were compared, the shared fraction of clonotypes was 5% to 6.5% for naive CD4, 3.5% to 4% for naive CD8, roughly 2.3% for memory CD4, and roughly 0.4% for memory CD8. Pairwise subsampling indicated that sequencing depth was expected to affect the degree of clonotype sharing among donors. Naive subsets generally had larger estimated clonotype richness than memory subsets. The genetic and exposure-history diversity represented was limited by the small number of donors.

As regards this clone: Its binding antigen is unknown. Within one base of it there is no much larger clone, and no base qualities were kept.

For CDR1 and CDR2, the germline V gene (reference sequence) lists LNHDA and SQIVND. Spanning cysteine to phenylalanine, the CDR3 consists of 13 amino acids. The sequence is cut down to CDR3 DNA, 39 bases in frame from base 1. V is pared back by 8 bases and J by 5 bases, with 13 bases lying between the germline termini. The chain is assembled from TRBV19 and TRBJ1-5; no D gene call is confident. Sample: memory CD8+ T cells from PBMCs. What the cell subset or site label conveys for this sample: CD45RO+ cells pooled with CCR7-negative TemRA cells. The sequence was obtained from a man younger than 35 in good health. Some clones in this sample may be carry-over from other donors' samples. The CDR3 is CASATPGDQPQHF. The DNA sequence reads TGTGCCAGTGCGACCCCCGGAGATCAGCCCCAGCATTTT.